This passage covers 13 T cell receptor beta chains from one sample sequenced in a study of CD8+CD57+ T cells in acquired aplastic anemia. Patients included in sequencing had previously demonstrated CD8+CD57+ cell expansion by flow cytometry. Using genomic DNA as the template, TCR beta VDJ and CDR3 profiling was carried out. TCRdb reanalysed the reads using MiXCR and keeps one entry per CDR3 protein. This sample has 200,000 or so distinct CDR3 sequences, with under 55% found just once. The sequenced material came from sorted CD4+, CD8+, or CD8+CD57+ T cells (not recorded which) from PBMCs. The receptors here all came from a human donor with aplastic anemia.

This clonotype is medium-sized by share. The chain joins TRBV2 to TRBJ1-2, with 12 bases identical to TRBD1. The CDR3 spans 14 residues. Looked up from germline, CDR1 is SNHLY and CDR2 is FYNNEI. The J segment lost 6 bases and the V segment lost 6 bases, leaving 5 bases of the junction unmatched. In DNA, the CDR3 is TGTGCCAGCAGGACGGGACAGGGGGCGAATGGCTACACCTTC. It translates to CASRTGQGANGYTF.

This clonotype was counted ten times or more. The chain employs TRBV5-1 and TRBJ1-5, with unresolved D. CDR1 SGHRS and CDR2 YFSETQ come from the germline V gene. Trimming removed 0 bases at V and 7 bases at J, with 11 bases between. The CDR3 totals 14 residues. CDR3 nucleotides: TGCGCCAGCAGCTTGGAGGGTATCGGCCAGCCCCAGCATTTT. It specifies CASSLEGIGQPQHF.

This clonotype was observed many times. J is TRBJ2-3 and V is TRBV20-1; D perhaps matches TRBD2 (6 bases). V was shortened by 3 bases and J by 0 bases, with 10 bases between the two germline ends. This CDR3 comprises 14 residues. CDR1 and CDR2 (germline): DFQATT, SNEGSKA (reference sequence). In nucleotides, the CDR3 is TGCAGTGCTAGGGGACTTTCTAGCACAGATACGCAGTATTTT. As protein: CSARGLSSTDTQYF.

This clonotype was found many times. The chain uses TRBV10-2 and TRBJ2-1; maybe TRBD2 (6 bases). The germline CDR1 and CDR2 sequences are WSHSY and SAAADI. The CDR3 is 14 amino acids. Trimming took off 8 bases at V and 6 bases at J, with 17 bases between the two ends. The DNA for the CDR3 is TGCGCCAGCCGCAAGGAACTAGCCGGCAATGAGCAGTTCTTC. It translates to CASRKELAGNEQFF.

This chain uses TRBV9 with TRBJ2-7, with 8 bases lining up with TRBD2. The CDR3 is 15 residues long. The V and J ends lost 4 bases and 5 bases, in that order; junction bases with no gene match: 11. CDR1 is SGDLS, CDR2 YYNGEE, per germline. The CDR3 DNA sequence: TGTGCCAGCAGCCCCTTAAGCGGGGGCTTTAACGAGCAGTACTTC. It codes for CASSPLSGGFNEQYF.

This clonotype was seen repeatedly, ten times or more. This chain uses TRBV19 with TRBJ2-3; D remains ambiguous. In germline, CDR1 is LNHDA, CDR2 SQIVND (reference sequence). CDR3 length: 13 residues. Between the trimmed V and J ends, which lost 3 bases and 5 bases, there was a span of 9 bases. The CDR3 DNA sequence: TGTGCCAGTAGTATCGGAGAAGAAGATACGCAGTATTTT. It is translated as CASSIGEEDTQYF.

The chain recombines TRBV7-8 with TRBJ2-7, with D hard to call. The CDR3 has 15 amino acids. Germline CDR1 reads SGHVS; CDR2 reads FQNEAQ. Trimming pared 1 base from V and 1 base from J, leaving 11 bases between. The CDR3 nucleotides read TGTGCCAGCAGCTTAGAAGCAGCCGTTTCCTACGAGCAGTACTTC. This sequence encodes CASSLEAAVSYEQYF.

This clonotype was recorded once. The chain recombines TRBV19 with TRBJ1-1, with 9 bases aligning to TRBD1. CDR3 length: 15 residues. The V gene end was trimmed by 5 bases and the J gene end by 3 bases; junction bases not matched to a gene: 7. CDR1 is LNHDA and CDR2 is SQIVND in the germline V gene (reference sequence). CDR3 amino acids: CASSPGQGYDTEAFF. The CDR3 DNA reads TGTGCCAGTAGTCCCGGACAGGGGTACGACACTGAAGCTTTCTTT.

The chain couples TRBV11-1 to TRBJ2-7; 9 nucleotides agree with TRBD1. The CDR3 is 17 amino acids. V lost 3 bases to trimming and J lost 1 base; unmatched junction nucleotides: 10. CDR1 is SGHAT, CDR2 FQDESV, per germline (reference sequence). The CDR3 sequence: CASSFRQGERQSYEQYF. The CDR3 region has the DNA TGTGCCAGCAGCTTTAGACAGGGGGAGCGGCAATCCTACGAGCAGTACTTC.

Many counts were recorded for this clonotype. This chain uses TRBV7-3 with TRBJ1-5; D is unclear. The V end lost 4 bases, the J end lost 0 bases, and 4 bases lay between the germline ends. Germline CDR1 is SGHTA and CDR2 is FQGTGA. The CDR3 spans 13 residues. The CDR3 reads CASSYDSNQPQHF. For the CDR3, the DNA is TGTGCCAGCAGCTACGATAGCAATCAGCCCCAGCATTTT.

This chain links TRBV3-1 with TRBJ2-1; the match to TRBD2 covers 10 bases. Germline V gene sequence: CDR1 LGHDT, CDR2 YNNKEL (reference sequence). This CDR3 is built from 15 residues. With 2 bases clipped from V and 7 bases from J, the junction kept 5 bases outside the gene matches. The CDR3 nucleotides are TGTGCCAGCAGCCAATCCCGGACTAGCGGAAATGAGCAGTTCTTC. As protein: CASSQSRTSGNEQFF.

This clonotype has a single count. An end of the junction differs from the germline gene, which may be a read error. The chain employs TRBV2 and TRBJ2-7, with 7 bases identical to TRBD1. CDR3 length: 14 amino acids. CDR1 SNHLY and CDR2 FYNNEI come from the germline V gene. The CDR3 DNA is TGTACCAGCAGTTTGACAGGGATTGGCTACGAGCAGTACTTC. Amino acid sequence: CTSSLTGIGYEQYF.

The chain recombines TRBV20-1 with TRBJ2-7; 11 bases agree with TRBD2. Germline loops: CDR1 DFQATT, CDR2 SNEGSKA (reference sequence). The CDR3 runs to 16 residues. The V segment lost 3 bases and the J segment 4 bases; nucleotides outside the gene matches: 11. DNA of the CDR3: TGCAGTGCTAGCCCTTTGTTAGCGGGGGGGATATACGAGCAGTACTTC. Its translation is CSASPLLAGGIYEQYF.